Sequencing of this TCR beta chain was carried out in a study of blood T cell repertoires in COVID-19. The data were produced by immunoSEQ multiplex PCR, yet TCRdb's version contains in-frame clones alone and is incomplete. The sample holds about 230,000 clones, 90% seen once. CDR3 length: 15 amino acids. Germline V lookup: CDR1 MNHEY, CDR2 SVGAGI. The V gene end was trimmed by 5 bases and the J gene end by 7 bases; junction bases not matched to a gene: 12. This sequence was found in a man aged 30 to 39 with COVID-19, enrolled during active disease. The genes are TRBV6-5 and TRBJ2-7; 9 positions match TRBD1. Sequencing used peripheral blood. The CDR3 DNA reads TGTGCCAGCAGTCGCTCCTGGACAGGGGATCTAGAGCAGTACTTC. Amino acids: CASSRSWTGDLEQYF.